This entry is about one T cell receptor (beta chain). Among ophthalmopathy patients, the Clinical Activity Score reached at least 3, the NOSPECS grade reached at least 4, and duration remained under 3 months. Clinicians diagnosed patients from clinical symptoms, serum thyroxine and TRAb, thyroid ultrasound and orbital computed tomography. This sample was included in a study of T cells in Graves' hyperthyroidism and ophthalmopathy. Study-wide context: The blood sample was taken at first diagnosis, before treatment began.

Germline V gene data show CDR1 as DFQATT and CDR2 as SNEGSKA (reference sequence). CDR3 length: 17 amino acids. Trimming shortened V by 0 bases and J by 6 bases, and 22 bases separated the two germline ends. The source material, RNA transcripts, was used to amplify TCR beta CDR3 regions. First-round RT-PCR targeting the TCR CDR3 was performed with the HTBI primer set. Each CDR3 protein gets one entry after TCRdb re-called the multiplex PCR reads with MiXCR. Among hundreds of thousands of distinct CDR3 sequences listed, about 14% were seen once. The origin of this receptor is a woman in her forties or fifties with Graves' ophthalmopathy. The specimen sequenced was blood. The rearrangement joins TRBV20-1 to TRBJ2-3; perhaps TRBD2 as D (6 bases). The CDR3 spells CSARDPAVAGPLDTQYF. CDR3 nucleotides: TGCAGTGCTAGAGATCCGGCGGTGGCGGGGCCCTTGGATACGCAGTATTTT.